One sample yielded the 20 T cell receptor beta chains listed below, sequenced in a study of blood T cell repertoires in COVID-19. The method was immunoSEQ multiplex PCR; TCRdb's version includes in-frame clones alone and lacks a portion of them. The sample holds 120,000 to 150,000 clones, over 75% seen once. The sample taken for sequencing was peripheral blood. Source of these receptors: a woman between 50 and 59 years old with acute or convalescent COVID-19.

The rearrangement uses TRBV6-1 and TRBJ2-5, with 8 positions matching TRBD1. The germline V gene encodes CDR1 MNHNS and CDR2 SASEGT. This CDR3 has 13 amino acids. With 3 bases clipped from V and 4 bases from J, the junction kept 1 base outside the gene matches. CDR3 nucleotide sequence: TGTGCCAGCAGTGAGGACAGGGCAGAGACCCAGTACTTC. This encodes CASSEDRAETQYF.

This clone was recorded once. This chain uses TRBV7-2 with TRBJ1-1, with D tentatively TRBD1 (5 bases). CDR3 length: 15 residues. Deletions cut 4 bases from V and 3 bases from J, with 15 bases between. In germline, CDR1 is SGHTA, CDR2 FQGNSA. The CDR3 reads CASSWTAGQDTEAFF. As DNA, the CDR3 is TGTGCCAGCAGCTGGACGGCGGGGCAGGACACTGAAGCTTTCTTT. The whole variable domain, remainder taken from reference TRBV7-2 and TRBJ1-1, is GAGVSQSPSNKVTEKGKDVELRCDPISGHTALYWYRQSLGQGLEFLIYFQGNSAPDKSGLPSDRFSAERTGGSVSTLTIQRTQQEDSAVYLCASSWTAGQDTEAFFGQGTRLTVV.

In its sample, this clone was seen a few times. The CDR3 spells CASSRKDRPYYGYTF. Here the CDR3 DNA reads TGTGCCAGCAGTAGAAAGGACAGGCCCTACTATGGCTACACCTTC. The chain combines TRBV6-2 or TRBV6-3 with TRBJ1-2; 7 bases line up with TRBD1. Germline lookup yields CDR1 MNHEY and CDR2 SVGEGT. The CDR3 length is 15 residues. V shed 5 bases, J shed 3 bases, and the junction held 9 bases outside the gene matches.

This clone was seen more than once but under ten times. The chain has TRBV12-5 and TRBJ1-3; 7 bases are shared with TRBD1. The V segment lost 5 bases and the J segment 2 bases; nucleotides outside the gene matches: 0. The CDR3 length is 13 residues. CDR1 and CDR2 from the germline V gene are LGHNT and FRNRAP. CDR3 sequence: CASGTGAGNTIYF. For the CDR3, the DNA is TGTGCTAGTGGTACAGGGGCTGGAAACACCATATATTTT.

This chain links TRBV7-2 with TRBJ2-7, with 7 bases that match TRBD1. After removal of 4 bases from V and 3 bases from J, the junction contained 3 bases not matched to a gene. Germline lookup yields CDR1 SGHTA and CDR2 FQGNSA. The CDR3 spans 13 residues. The CDR3 protein is CASSSRDSYEQYF. The CDR3 region has the DNA TGTGCCAGCAGCTCCCGGGACAGCTACGAGCAGTACTTC.

The chain recombines TRBV9 with TRBJ2-3, with 11 bases fitting TRBD2. V lost 3 bases to trimming and J lost 0 bases; unmatched junction nucleotides: 6. Germline V gives CDR1 SGDLS, CDR2 YYNGEE. This CDR3 comprises 17 residues. The CDR3 is CASSERLAGRSTDTQYF. The CDR3 nucleotides are TGTGCCAGCAGCGAACGACTAGCGGGGCGAAGCACAGATACGCAGTATTTT.

The chain joins TRBV27 to TRBJ2-3; 10 nucleotides align to TRBD1. The CDR3 extends over 13 amino acids. V trimming: 6 bases; J trimming: 4 bases; junction bases outside the gene matches: 1. Germline V gene sequence: CDR1 MNHEY, CDR2 SMNVEV (reference sequence). In DNA form, the CDR3 reads TGTGCCAGCAGGACAGGGGGCGCAGATACGCAGTATTTT. It translates to CASRTGGADTQYF.

V gene TRBV11-1 combines with J gene TRBJ2-4; D perhaps matches TRBD1 (6 bases). The length of the CDR3 is 14 residues. V dropped 5 bases and J dropped 5 bases, with 13 bases sitting between them. Looked up from germline, CDR1 is SGHAT and CDR2 is FQDESV (reference sequence). The CDR3 nucleotides read TGTGCCAGCAGCGTTACAGGGATGGAAAACATTCAGTACTTC. It specifies CASSVTGMENIQYF.

V usage is TRBV7-9 and J usage is TRBJ1-2; tentative D call: TRBD1 (5 bases). The CDR3 has 13 residues. The V and J ends lost 3 bases and 10 bases respectively, with 15 bases between them. The germline V gene encodes CDR1 SEHNR and CDR2 FQNEAQ (reference sequence). The CDR3 loop reads CASSLQGLNSYTF. CDR3 bases: TGTGCCAGCAGCTTGCAGGGTCTTAATTCCTACACCTTC.

J is TRBJ1-6 and V is TRBV5-6; D ambiguous. This CDR3 spans 16 amino acids. The V end lost 4 bases, the J end lost 2 bases, and 13 bases lay between the germline ends. Per the germline V gene, CDR1 is SGHDT and CDR2 is YYEEEE. CDR3: CASSRSSETYNSPLHF. CDR3 DNA sequence: TGTGCCAGCAGCCGCTCTAGCGAGACCTATAATTCACCCCTCCACTTT.

This clone was picked up one time. V gene TRBV29-1 combines with J gene TRBJ2-5; weak D call: TRBD1 (5 bases). CDR3 length: 12 residues. Germline-derived CDR1 and CDR2 are SQVTM and ANQGSEA. The V gene lost 3 bases and the J gene lost 1 base, with 6 bases spanning the gap. CDR3 sequence (DNA): TGCAGCGTTGACAGGGCCCAAGAGACCCAGTACTTC. Translated, it gives CSVDRAQETQYF.

The rearrangement links TRBV5-1 to TRBJ1-5; 7 bases align to TRBD1. The CDR3 runs to 15 residues. After removal of 3 bases from V and 0 bases from J, the junction contained 3 bases not matched to a gene. Germline CDR1 SGHRS, CDR2 YFSETQ. The CDR3 coding sequence is TGCGCCAGCAGCTGGGGGACAGCTAGCAATCAGCCCCAGCATTTT. Its translation: CASSWGTASNQPQHF.

The chain couples TRBV7-6 to TRBJ1-5, with D unresolved. From germline, CDR1 is SGHVS and CDR2 FNYEAQ. The CDR3 is 11 residues long. V lost 5 bases and J 10 bases, leaving 9 bases between the germline ends. CDR3 loop: CASSPNRPQHF. The CDR3 DNA reads as TGTGCCAGCAGCCCCAATAGACCCCAGCATTTT.

The chain recombines TRBV6-1 with TRBJ1-6; no clear D gene. V was shortened by 2 bases and J by 14 bases, with 4 bases between the two germline ends. The CDR3 totals 10 residues. In germline, CDR1 is MNHNS, CDR2 SASEGT. CDR3 loop: CASSEYTLHF. Written as DNA, the CDR3 is TGTGCCAGCAGTGAATATACCCTCCACTTT.

The rearrangement uses TRBV4-2 and TRBJ1-2, with TRBD1 identical over 10 bases. This CDR3 region has 16 residues. Trimming removed 0 bases from V and 5 bases from J; junction bases left unmatched: 6. CDR1 and CDR2 (germline): LGHNA, YNFKEQ. The CDR3, as DNA: TGTGCCAGCAGCCAAGAAGAGGGACAGGGGAGATATGGCTACACCTTC. This encodes CASSQEEGQGRYGYTF.

The chain links TRBV7-2 to TRBJ2-5; 12 nucleotides line up with TRBD2. V lost 3 bases to trimming and J lost 5 bases; unmatched junction nucleotides: 16. Germline V gives CDR1 SGHTA, CDR2 FQGNSA. The CDR3 runs to 19 residues. This CDR3 is CASSLVRGASGGVMETQYF. The CDR3 coding sequence is TGTGCCAGCAGCTTGGTTAGGGGAGCTAGCGGGGGGGTAATGGAGACCCAGTACTTC.

The chain has TRBV9 and TRBJ2-3; D is uncertain. Germline-derived CDR1 and CDR2 are SGDLS and YYNGEE. CDR3 length: 15 amino acids. Between the trimmed V and J ends, which lost 0 bases and 2 bases, there was a span of 10 bases. The CDR3 loop is CASSVEGATTDTQYF. The CDR3 nucleotides read TGTGCCAGCAGCGTAGAAGGAGCAACCACAGATACGCAGTATTTT.

This clone has a single count. V and J are TRBV4-1 and TRBJ1-3, with D hard to call. CDR1 and CDR2 (germline): MGHRA, YSYEKL. This CDR3 region has 16 residues. Between the trimmed V and J ends, which lost 5 bases and 3 bases, there was a span of 17 bases. CDR3 protein: CASSSGGSIDGNTIYF. CDR3 nucleotide sequence: TGCGCCAGCAGCTCAGGAGGATCGATAGATGGAAACACCATATATTTT.

The chain recombines TRBV7-2 with TRBJ1-5; a weak D match, TRBD1 (6 bases). V lost 1 base and J 6 bases, leaving 13 bases between the germline ends. CDR1 and CDR2 (germline): SGHTA, FQGNSA. The CDR3 has 15 amino acids. CDR3 in amino acids: CASSLGRGKGQPQHF. CDR3 sequence (DNA): TGTGCCAGCAGCTTAGGCAGGGGAAAGGGTCAGCCCCAGCATTTT.

The CDR3, as DNA: TGCGCCAGCAGGGTGGGGCGTGAGCAGTTCTTC. Amino acid sequence: CASRVGREQFF. The chain recombines TRBV5-1 with TRBJ2-1; TRBD1 might be the D (5 bases). Per germline, CDR1 SGHRS and CDR2 YFSETQ. The CDR3 sequence is 11 residues long. V lost 5 bases, J lost 9 bases, and 9 bases lay in between.